This passage covers 10 T cell receptor beta chains from one sample sequenced in a study of cytomegalovirus exposure and HLA in healthy donors. The repertoire was sequenced with immunoSEQ multiplex PCR; TCRdb's copy has only in-frame clones and lacks some. The sample consists of some 56,000 clones, approximately 94% of them appearing once. The source material was PBMCs. These receptors came from a man aged 18 to 30 in good health and CMV-seronegative.

The V and J genes are TRBV29-1 and TRBJ2-1, with 12 bases aligning to TRBD2. Germline CDR1 SQVTM, CDR2 ANQGSEA. The length of the CDR3 is 17 residues. Trimming took 4 bases from V and 1 from J; bases not matched to a gene: 8. This CDR3 reads CSVVGLAGLESYNEQFF. The CDR3 DNA is TGCAGCGTTGTCGGACTAGCGGGACTCGAATCCTACAATGAGCAGTTCTTC.

The chain employs TRBV11-2 and TRBJ1-1; D is unclear. CDR1 and CDR2 from the germline V gene are SGHAT and FQNNGV. Trimming shortened V by 5 bases and J by 2 bases, and 6 bases separated the two germline ends. The CDR3 runs 12 residues. CDR3 in DNA: TGTGCCAGCAGCCGAACAAACACTGAAGCTTTCTTT. Its protein product is CASSRTNTEAFF.

Only a few counts were recorded for this clone. V is TRBV9 and J is TRBJ2-5; no clear D. The germline gives CDR1 SGDLS, CDR2 YYNGEE. The CDR3 runs 14 residues. V was pared by 4 bases and J by 2 bases, with 12 bases between. The chain's CDR3 is CASSPDGDQETQYF. The CDR3 bases are TGTGCCAGCAGCCCCGACGGAGATCAAGAGACCCAGTACTTC.

This sequence joins TRBV28 and TRBJ2-1; D may be TRBD2 (5 bases). V lost 8 bases and J lost 0, with 11 bases in between. Germline assignment: CDR1 MDHEN and CDR2 SYDVKM. The CDR3 covers 14 residues. This CDR3 is CASRAVSSYNEQFF. CDR3 nucleotide sequence: TGTGCCAGCCGAGCGGTAAGCTCCTACAATGAGCAGTTCTTC.

This sequence joins TRBV6-5 and TRBJ1-5, with D maybe TRBD1 (5 bases). Germline lookup yields CDR1 MNHEY and CDR2 SVGAGI. The CDR3 extends over 14 amino acids. V lost 2 bases and J lost 7, with 12 bases in between. CDR3 DNA: TGTGCCAGCAGTTACGTGGAGGGGCAGCAGCCCCAGCATTTT. This gives the protein CASSYVEGQQPQHF.

V is TRBV19 and J is TRBJ2-5; 11 bases line up with TRBD2. The CDR3 extends over 15 amino acids. The germline CDR1 and CDR2 sequences are LNHDA and SQIVND (reference sequence). V was clipped by 5 bases and J by 9 bases; unmatched bases: 11. The DNA of the CDR3 is TGTGCCAGTAGTTCATCGACTAGCGGGAAGCTTCCCCAGTACTTC. Translation: CASSSSTSGKLPQYF.

In its sample, this clone was seen once. This rearrangement joins TRBV19 to TRBJ2-5, with 14 nucleotides matching TRBD2. V dropped 3 bases and J dropped 13; count of bases not matched to a gene: 7. The CDR3 is 14 amino acids. The germline gives CDR1 LNHDA, CDR2 SQIVND (reference sequence). This chain's CDR3 is CASSISGTSGSLYF. DNA of the CDR3: TGTGCCAGTAGTATCTCAGGGACTAGCGGGAGCCTGTACTTC. Combining the CDR3 with reference TRBV19 and TRBJ2-5 gives the whole variable domain DGGITQSPKYLFRKEGQNVTLSCEQNLNHDAMYWYRQDPGQGLRLIYYSQIVNDFQKGDIAEGYSVSREKKESFPLTVTSAQKNPTAFYLCASSISGTSGSLYFGPGTRLLVL.

A note on this clone: One junction end does not reproduce the germline sequence, and a read error may be involved. The chain couples TRBV29-1 to TRBJ2-1; D ambiguous. CDR3 length: 14 amino acids. Looked up from germline, CDR1 is SQVTM and CDR2 is ANQGSEA. In nucleotides, the CDR3 is TGCAGCGTTGAGATTAGTTCTTCCTACGATGAGCAGTTCTTC. As protein: CSVEISSSYDEQFF.

The chain recombines TRBV7-2 with TRBJ2-2; tentative D call: TRBD1 (6 bases). Germline V CDR1 and CDR2: SGHTA, FQGNSA. CDR3 size: 14 residues. V was cut by 0 bases and J by 4 bases, with 6 bases left in between. CDR3 in amino acids: CASSLARGTGELFF. For the CDR3, the DNA is TGTGCCAGCAGCTTAGCCAGGGGCACCGGGGAGCTGTTTTTT.

The chain has TRBV6-5 and TRBJ2-3; 7 bases line up with TRBD1. Germline loops: CDR1 MNHEY, CDR2 SVGAGI. The CDR3 contains 16 residues. V was pared by 4 bases and J by 0 bases, with 7 bases of the junction left unmatched. CDR3 protein: CASSSLTGVSTDTQYF. The CDR3 DNA reads TGTGCCAGCAGTTCCCTCACAGGGGTTAGCACAGATACGCAGTATTTT.